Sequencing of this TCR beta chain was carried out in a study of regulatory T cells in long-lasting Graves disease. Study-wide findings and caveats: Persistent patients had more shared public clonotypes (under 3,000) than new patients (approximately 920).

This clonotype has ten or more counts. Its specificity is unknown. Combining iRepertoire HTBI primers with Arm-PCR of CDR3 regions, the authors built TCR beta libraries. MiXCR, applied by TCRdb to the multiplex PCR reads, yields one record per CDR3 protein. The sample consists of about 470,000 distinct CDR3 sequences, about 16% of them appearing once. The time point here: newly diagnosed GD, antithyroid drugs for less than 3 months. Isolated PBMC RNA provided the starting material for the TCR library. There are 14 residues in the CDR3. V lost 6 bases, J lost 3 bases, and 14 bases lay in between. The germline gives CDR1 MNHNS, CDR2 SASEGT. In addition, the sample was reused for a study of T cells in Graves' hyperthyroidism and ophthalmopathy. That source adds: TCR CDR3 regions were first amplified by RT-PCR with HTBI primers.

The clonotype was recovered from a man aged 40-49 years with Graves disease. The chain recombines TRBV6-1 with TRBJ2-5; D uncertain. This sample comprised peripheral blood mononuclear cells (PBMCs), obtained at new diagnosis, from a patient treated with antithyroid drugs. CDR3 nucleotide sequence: TGTGCCAGCAGGACGTTTGGCGGAAAAGAGACCCAGTACTTC. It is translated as CASRTFGGKETQYF.